Below are 20 T cell receptor beta chains sequenced from a single sample in a study of T cells after yellow fever vaccination. From the 5' RACE reads, TCRdb called clonotypes with MiXCR, one entry per CDR3 protein. The table records 300,000 to 450,000 distinct CDR3 sequences, roughly 7.5% of them present only once. The input for sequencing was PBMCs, taken about 41 days after the first yellow fever vaccination. These receptors were collected from a man aged 18-30 years who received the YFV17D yellow fever vaccine.

The chain combines TRBV12-3 or TRBV12-4 with TRBJ1-5, with D possibly TRBD1 on 5 matching bases. The CDR3 length is 13 residues. V lost 5 bases, J lost 7 bases, and 12 bases lay in between. CDR3 nucleotides: TGTGCCAGCAGTACCCGGGACCACCAGCCCCAGCATTTT. Translated, it gives CASSTRDHQPQHF.

This clonotype has only a few counts. The chain combines TRBV20-1 with TRBJ2-7, with D possibly matching TRBD1 (5 bases). Trimming took off 0 bases at V and 7 bases at J, with 19 bases between the two ends. This CDR3 comprises 15 residues. Germline V lookup: CDR1 DFQATT, CDR2 SNEGSKA (reference sequence). CDR3 DNA: TGCAGTGCTAGAGATGGGGTCAGGGCCGAAATAGAGCAGTACTTC. Translated: CSARDGVRAEIEQYF.

The chain carries TRBV4-1 and TRBJ1-2, with D maybe TRBD1 (5 bases). The germline V gene has CDR1 MGHRA and CDR2 YSYEKL. Trimming removed 2 bases at V and 6 bases at J, with 13 bases between. This CDR3 has 14 amino acids. Here the CDR3 reads CASSQPASGNGYTF. For the CDR3, the DNA is TGCGCCAGCAGCCAACCCGCGTCAGGGAATGGCTACACCTTC.

V usage is TRBV20-1 and J usage is TRBJ2-7; TRBD1 or TRBD2 may be the D gene (5 bases each). Germline CDR1 reads DFQATT; CDR2 reads SNEGSKA (reference sequence). Trimming left V 4 bases short and J 2 bases short, with 9 bases between. CDR3 length equals 12 residues. This chain's CDR3 is CSAKKGPYEQYV. Written as DNA, the CDR3 is TGCAGTGCTAAGAAGGGACCCTACGAGCAGTACGTC.

The V gene is TRBV15, the J gene TRBJ2-2, with 8 bases aligning to TRBD1. V shed 4 bases, J shed 5 bases, and the junction held 3 bases outside the gene matches. CDR1 LNHNV and CDR2 YYDKDF come from the germline V gene (reference sequence). This CDR3 is 14 amino acids long. CDR3 bases: TGTGCCACCAGCAAGGACAGGGTAACCGGGGAGCTGTTTTTT. Its translation is CATSKDRVTGELFF.

The chain joins TRBV4-1 to TRBJ2-3; 7 bases are a match to TRBD1. The CDR3 sequence is 15 residues long. Germline CDR1 MGHRA, CDR2 YSYEKL. The ends lost 0 bases at V and 4 bases at J; junction bases unmatched: 4. The CDR3 nucleotides read TGCGCCAGCAGCCAAGATGGGGACAGCGCAGATACGCAGTATTTT. Amino acid sequence: CASSQDGDSADTQYF.

The gene calls are TRBV30 and TRBJ2-7; 10 bases agree with TRBD2. V gave up 0 bases and J gave up 7 bases; unmatched junction bases: 6. This CDR3 contains 14 residues. Germline CDR1 reads GTSNPN; CDR2 reads SVGIG (reference sequence). CDR3 loop: CAWSVAGGPGEQYF. The DNA of the CDR3 is TGTGCCTGGAGTGTAGCGGGGGGGCCTGGGGAGCAGTACTTC.

In its sample, this clonotype was seen a few times. The chain has TRBV6-5 and TRBJ1-6, with a weak D call TRBD1 (5 bases). This CDR3 region has 15 residues. In germline, CDR1 is MNHEY, CDR2 SVGAGI. Trimming pared 4 bases from V and 10 bases from J, leaving 17 bases between. CDR3 DNA: TGTGCCAGCAGTTTGAAGTGGGGCCTCGACTCACCCCTCCACTTT. It specifies CASSLKWGLDSPLHF.

This clonotype was found a few times. This chain links TRBV20-1 with TRBJ2-7; no firm D call. Germline-derived CDR1 and CDR2 are DFQATT and SNEGSKA (reference sequence). Trimming pared 1 base from V and 3 bases from J, leaving 13 bases between. The CDR3 totals 14 residues. The CDR3 sequence: CSARAPVDFYEQYV. CDR3 DNA: TGCAGTGCTAGAGCCCCTGTTGACTTCTACGAGCAGTACGTC.

In regard to this clonotype: In this CDR3 the conserved last residue, phenylalanine or tryptophan, is missing, so a read error is likely. This chain joins TRBV6-1 and TRBJ2-1; D gene ambiguous. The germline CDR1 and CDR2 sequences are MNHNS and SASEGT. The CDR3 length is 12 residues. V was cut by 5 bases and J by 4 bases, with 6 bases left in between. The CDR3 is CASSKQYNEQFY. The DNA for the CDR3 is TGTGCCAGCAGTAAGCAGTACAATGAGCAGTTCTAC.

This clonotype has just a few counts. The rearrangement links TRBV7-9 to TRBJ2-5, with a weak D call TRBD1 (7 bases). Looked up from germline, CDR1 is SEHNR and CDR2 is FQNEAQ (reference sequence). This CDR3 spans 15 amino acids. V was shortened by 5 bases and J by 5 bases, with 18 bases between the two germline ends. CDR3 residues: CASSPRTGGGETQYF. Written as DNA, the CDR3 is TGTGCCAGCAGCCCCCGGACAGGTGGGGGGGAGACCCAGTACTTC.

The V gene is TRBV10-3, the J gene TRBJ2-1, with 8 bases lining up with TRBD2. The CDR3 is 15 residues long. Germline V gives CDR1 ENHRY, CDR2 SYGVKD. The ends lost 3 bases at V and 4 bases at J; junction bases unmatched: 5. CDR3 amino acids: CAISDPSGLYNEQFF. The CDR3 bases are TGTGCCATCAGTGACCCTAGCGGGCTTTACAATGAGCAGTTCTTC.

This clonotype has a handful of counts. V usage is TRBV9 and J usage is TRBJ2-6; no definite D call. Germline V gene sequence: CDR1 SGDLS, CDR2 YYNGEE. The CDR3 is 14 amino acids. V was shortened by 4 bases and J by 0 bases, with 5 bases between the two germline ends. The DNA of the CDR3 is TGTGCCAGCAGCCCCGACTCTGGGGCCAACGTCCTGACTTTC. Its translation: CASSPDSGANVLTF.

This chain joins TRBV7-8 and TRBJ1-5, with 10 bases that match TRBD1. CDR3 length: 15 residues. V dropped 5 bases and J dropped 9; count of bases not matched to a gene: 10. Germline loops: CDR1 SGHVS, CDR2 FQNEAQ. CDR3 DNA: TGTGCCAGCAGCAGCGGGACAGGGGTCCGGGGGCCCCAGCATTTT. Encoded protein: CASSSGTGVRGPQHF. The entire variable domain, with the rest obtained from reference TRBV7-8 and TRBJ1-5, is as follows: GAGVSQSPRYKVAKRGQDVALRCDPISGHVSLFWYQQALGQGPEFLTYFQNEAQLDKSGLPSDRFFAERPEGSVSTLKIQRTQQEDSAVYLCASSSGTGVRGPQHFGDGTRLSIL.

This sequence joins TRBV15 and TRBJ1-6, with D unclear. There are 18 residues in the CDR3. V lost 3 bases to trimming and J lost 0 bases, with 15 bases between them. Germline V CDR1 and CDR2: LNHNV, YYDKDF (reference sequence). The CDR3 sequence: CATSSGGLYSSYNSPLHF. The DNA for the CDR3 is TGTGCCACCAGCAGTGGAGGCCTTTACAGCTCCTATAATTCACCCCTCCACTTT.

The J gene is TRBJ1-2, the V gene TRBV5-1, with unresolved D. This CDR3 comprises 13 residues. V was trimmed by 4 bases and J by 1 base, leaving 8 bases between them. CDR1 and CDR2 from the germline V gene are SGHRS and YFSETQ. This chain's CDR3 is CASSVQNNYGYTF. The CDR3 nucleotides are TGCGCCAGCAGCGTACAGAATAACTATGGCTACACCTTC. Full variable domain (rest looked up from reference TRBV5-1 and TRBJ1-2): KAGVTQTPRYLIKTRGQQVTLSCSPISGHRSVSWYQQTPGQGLQFLFEYFSETQRNKGNFPGRFSGRQFSNSRSEMNVSTLELGDSALYLCASSVQNNYGYTFGSGTRLTVV.

In this sample, this clonotype turned up a few times. V usage is TRBV5-5 and J usage is TRBJ1-1; TRBD1 might be the D (5 bases). Germline-derived CDR1 and CDR2 are SGHKS and YYEKEE (reference sequence). The V gene lost 4 bases and the J gene lost 1 base, with 11 bases spanning the gap. The CDR3 extends over 14 amino acids. DNA of the CDR3: TGTGCCAGCAGCCTAGACAGCTGGAACACTGAAGCTTTCTTT. Its translation is CASSLDSWNTEAFF.

This clonotype was observed at least ten times. The rearrangement uses TRBV6-4 and TRBJ2-3; TRBD2 agrees at 13 bases. V shed 3 bases, J shed 4 bases, and the junction held 1 base outside the gene matches. This CDR3 is built from 15 residues. Germline V CDR1 and CDR2: MRHNA, SNTAGT. The CDR3 region is CASSETSGGADTQYF. The CDR3 bases are TGTGCCAGCAGTGAAACTAGCGGGGGGGCAGATACGCAGTATTTT.

The sample holds a few counts of this clonotype. The chain links TRBV4-3 to TRBJ1-2; D remains ambiguous. The V and J ends lost 0 bases and 3 bases respectively, with 17 bases between them. The CDR3 consists of 17 residues. The germline V gene has CDR1 LGHNA and CDR2 YSLEER. CDR3 protein: CASSQDGQSGVDYGYTF. The CDR3 DNA reads as TGCGCCAGCAGCCAAGATGGGCAGTCCGGCGTTGACTATGGCTACACCTTC.

Only a few counts were recorded for this clonotype. V gene TRBV9 combines with J gene TRBJ1-5; 7 bases match TRBD1. The CDR3 contains 15 residues. After removal of 4 bases from V and 6 bases from J, the junction contained 10 bases not matched to a gene. From germline, CDR1 is SGDLS and CDR2 YYNGEE. In nucleotides, the CDR3 is TGTGCCAGCAGCCCGACAGGGTATCAGGGTCAGCCCCAGCATTTT. This encodes CASSPTGYQGQPQHF.